Shown below are 12 T cell receptor beta chains from a single sample sequenced in a study of cytomegalovirus exposure and HLA in healthy donors. Amplification used 60 Vbeta primers and 13 Jbeta primers. The repertoire was sequenced with immunoSEQ multiplex PCR; TCRdb's copy has only in-frame clones and lacks some. The sample gives some 150,000 clones, 80% of which show up once; about 4.3% is in the top ten. The sample consisted of PBMCs. The receptors were gathered from a man younger than 45 in good health and CMV-seronegative.

This sequence joins TRBV5-6 and TRBJ1-2, with 9 bases matching TRBD1. This CDR3 has 14 amino acids. Germline values: CDR1 SGHDT, CDR2 YYEEEE. Trimming removed 4 bases from V and 7 bases from J; junction bases left unmatched: 8. CDR3 region: CASSLAGQGSGYTF. The CDR3 DNA sequence: TGTGCCAGCAGCCTGGCGGGACAGGGAAGTGGCTACACCTTC.

The chain recombines TRBV30 with TRBJ1-1; D unclear. Germline-derived CDR1 and CDR2 are GTSNPN and SVGIG (reference sequence). The CDR3 consists of 13 residues. V was shortened by 2 bases and J by 1 base, with 8 bases between the two germline ends. This CDR3 reads CAWSKQQNTEAFF. CDR3 sequence (DNA): TGTGCCTGGAGTAAACAGCAGAACACTGAAGCTTTCTTT.

This rearrangement joins TRBV30 to TRBJ2-7; tentative D call: TRBD1 (6 bases). Germline values: CDR1 GTSNPN, CDR2 SVGIG (reference sequence). The length of the CDR3 is 11 residues. V lost 3 bases and J lost 7, with 10 bases in between. DNA of the CDR3: TGTGCCTGGAGCGAGGGGACAGAGCAGTACTTC. Amino acids: CAWSEGTEQYF. Full variable domain (rest looked up from reference TRBV30 and TRBJ2-7): SQTIHQWPATLVQPVGSPLSLECTVEGTSNPNLYWYRQAAGRGLQLLFYSVGIGQISSEVPQNLSASRPQDRQFILSSKKLLLSDSGFYLCAWSEGTEQYFGPGTRLTVT.

The chain links TRBV5-1 to TRBJ2-3; 7 nucleotides match TRBD2. Germline loops: CDR1 SGHRS, CDR2 YFSETQ. This CDR3 region has 15 residues. The V and J ends lost 3 bases and 0 bases, in that order; junction bases with no gene match: 4. The CDR3 DNA follows: TGCGCCAGCAGCTCGGGACTAACCAGCACAGATACGCAGTATTTT. This sequence encodes CASSSGLTSTDTQYF. Filled out from reference TRBV5-1 and TRBJ2-3, the complete variable domain reads KAGVTQTPRYLIKTRGQQVTLSCSPISGHRSVSWYQQTPGQGLQFLFEYFSETQRNKGNFPGRFSGRQFSNSRSEMNVSTLELGDSALYLCASSSGLTSTDTQYFGPGTRLTVL.

The rearrangement uses TRBV19 and TRBJ2-1; D is possibly TRBD2 (5 bases). Germline CDR1 reads LNHDA; CDR2 reads SQIVND (reference sequence). The germline V and J ends were trimmed by 7 bases and 0 bases, with 13 bases remaining between them. This CDR3 comprises 15 residues. DNA of the CDR3: TGTGCCAGTAACCCCCAGCGGAGCTCCTACAATGAGCAGTTCTTC. Translation gives CASNPQRSSYNEQFF.

The genes are TRBV9 and TRBJ1-1; 7 nucleotides line up with TRBD1. V shed 0 bases and J 0 bases; nucleotides not matched to a gene: 2. The germline V gene encodes CDR1 SGDLS and CDR2 YYNGEE. CDR3 size: 15 residues. The CDR3 DNA sequence: TGTGCCAGCAGCGTAGACGGGACAGTGAACACTGAAGCTTTCTTT. Its translation is CASSVDGTVNTEAFF.

The chain is built from TRBV15 and TRBJ2-7, with D perhaps TRBD2 (5 bases). The germline V and J ends were trimmed by 3 bases and 7 bases, with 13 bases remaining between them. Germline CDR1 and CDR2: LNHNV and YYDKDF (reference sequence). The CDR3 length is 13 residues. In DNA form, the CDR3 reads TGTGCCACCAGCAGTGCGAGGGTGTGGGAGCAGTACTTC. It is translated as CATSSARVWEQYF.

V is TRBV28 and J is TRBJ1-2, with D tentatively TRBD1 (5 bases). Germline V gene data show CDR1 as MDHEN and CDR2 as SYDVKM. The V end was cut by 3 bases, the J end by 6 bases, with 11 bases between. CDR3 length equals 13 residues. Here the CDR3 DNA reads TGTGCCAGCAGTTTGGGGGGGGAAGATGGCTACACCTTC. Amino acid sequence: CASSLGGEDGYTF.

The rearrangement uses TRBV28 and TRBJ2-6; D possibly corresponds to TRBD2 (5 bases). CDR1 is MDHEN and CDR2 is SYDVKM in the germline V gene. This CDR3 has 12 residues. CDR3 coding DNA: TGTGCGACGGGATCTGGGGCCAACGTCCTGACTTTC. Its translation: CATGSGANVLTF. The variable domain in full, with the rest retrieved from reference TRBV28 and TRBJ2-6, is DVKVTQSSRYLVKRTGEKVFLECVQDMDHENMFWYRQDPGLGLRLIYFSYDVKMKEKGDIPEGYSVSREKKERFSLILESASTNQTSMYLCATGSGANVLTFGAGSRLTVL.

The chain carries TRBV5-1 and TRBJ2-3; D remains ambiguous. This CDR3 is built from 12 residues. Germline CDR1 is SGHRS and CDR2 is YFSETQ. V was cut by 0 bases and J by 4 bases, with 3 bases left in between. The CDR3 DNA reads as TGCGCCAGCAGCTTGGCCGCAGATACGCAGTATTTT. Protein product: CASSLAADTQYF.

This clone was counted a few times. This chain uses TRBV6-1 with TRBJ1-1; TRBD1 is a possible D gene (6 bases). Germline CDR1 and CDR2: MNHNS and SASEGT. This CDR3 is 14 amino acids long. V lost 4 bases and J 4 bases, leaving 13 bases between the germline ends. Here the CDR3 reads CASSANRGFTEAFF. CDR3 DNA: TGTGCCAGCAGTGCGAATAGGGGGTTCACTGAAGCTTTCTTT.

The chain joins TRBV7-2 to TRBJ2-5; the match to TRBD2 covers 9 bases. The CDR3 runs to 15 residues. Trimming took 5 bases from V and 5 from J; bases not matched to a gene: 9. Germline assignment: CDR1 SGHTA and CDR2 FQGNSA. Here the CDR3 DNA reads TGTGCCAGCAGCCCCGGGGTAGCGGGGGAGGAGACCCAGTACTTC. It specifies CASSPGVAGEETQYF.